This TCR beta chain appears in the sequencing data of a study of T-cell reconstitution after alpha-beta-depleted transplantation in children. Study-wide results and limits: In some patients, recipient T cells and intrathymic progenitors surviving conditioning explained high day-60 diversity. T-cell counts and diversity were attributed mostly to newly produced T cells one year after transplant. After transplant, at about two months, alpha-beta T cells were reportedly derived from several hundred expanded graft clones.

With respect to this clonotype: Its antigen remains unknown.

Preparation of the TCRbeta library involved a method that used unique molecular identifiers. TCRdb passed the PCR reads through MiXCR, listing each CDR3 protein once. The profile shows roughly 400,000 distinct CDR3 sequences, 43% of them singletons. V dropped 3 bases and J dropped 6 bases, with 20 bases sitting between them. The CDR3 contains 16 residues. Looked up from germline, CDR1 is LNHDA and CDR2 is SQIVND (reference sequence). The sequence came from a girl aged 2 to 10 with aplastic anemia, due to receive a stem cell transplant. The source was PBMCs, collected before TCRalphabeta/CD19-depleted stem cell transplant. The chain combines TRBV19 with TRBJ1-2; maybe TRBD1 (5 bases). CDR3 in DNA: TGTGCCAGTAGTATGCCGGGTCTGACAGTCTTCCATGGCTACACCTTC. Translated, it gives CASSMPGLTVFHGYTF.